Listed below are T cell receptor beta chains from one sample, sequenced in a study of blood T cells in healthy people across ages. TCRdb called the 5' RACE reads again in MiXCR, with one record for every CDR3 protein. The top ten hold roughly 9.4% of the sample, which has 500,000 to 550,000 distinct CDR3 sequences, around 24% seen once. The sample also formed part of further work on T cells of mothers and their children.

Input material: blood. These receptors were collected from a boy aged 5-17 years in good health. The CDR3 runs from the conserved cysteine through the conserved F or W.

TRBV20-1,CSGKRGHYGYTF
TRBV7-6,CASSLTDTDAQYF
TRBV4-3,CASSAAPEKNTGELFF
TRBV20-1,CSARAILTGVEKLFF
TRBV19,CASSIGLPNEQFF
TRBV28,CASSLTFDYLSYEQYF
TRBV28,CASSLGQGGWADTQYF
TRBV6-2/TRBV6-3,CASSYQGFVTEAFF
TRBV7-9,CASSLEESGGYTF
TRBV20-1,CSARGVSGSTDTQYF
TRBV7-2,CASSLDYSHTDTQYF
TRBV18,CASSPRRTGTGLSDTQYF
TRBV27,CASSLWGEHPYEQYF
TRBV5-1,CASSLMDGTYEQYF
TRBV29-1,CSVEGIGGLGKLFF
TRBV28,CASSFIKVTYNEQFF
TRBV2,CASSEGQGRWDEQFF